Listed below are T cell receptor beta chains from one sample, sequenced in a study of blood T cell repertoires in COVID-19. Sequencing used immunoSEQ multiplex PCR; TCRdb keeps in-frame clones, though not all of them. The sample has approximately 350,000 clones; 85% to 90% are singletons. Sequencing was done on a sample of peripheral blood. These receptors all come from a woman aged 45-65 years with COVID-19, enrolled during active disease. The conserved cysteine and the conserved F or W are not part of the CDR3 here.

v_gene: TRBV30; CDR3aa: AWNSLTEYNSPLH
v_gene: TRBV3-1/TRBV3-2; CDR3aa: ASSRSGGAGYT
v_gene: TRBV27; CDR3aa: ASSFTSGYEQY
v_gene: TRBV10-1; CDR3aa: ASHFTGPLWHEQY
v_gene: TRBV7-2; CDR3aa: ASSYKSGSHLNYEQY
v_gene: TRBV3-1/TRBV3-2; CDR3aa: ASSPLIAGEGETQY
v_gene: TRBV30; CDR3aa: AWRGTGASSYEQY
v_gene: TRBV5-4; CDR3aa: ASSLQTGVAEAF
v_gene: TRBV18; CDR3aa: ASSPPGRGNNEQF
v_gene: TRBV6-5; CDR3aa: ASSRTSGRETQY
v_gene: TRBV18; CDR3aa: ASSPFSGRTSSYEQY
v_gene: TRBV7-2; CDR3aa: ASSREISGNQPQH
v_gene: TRBV9; CDR3aa: ASSVVAGIAGELF
v_gene: TRBV5-6; CDR3aa: ASSRRDRDNSPLH
v_gene: TRBV6-1; CDR3aa: ASSEGLHTDTQY
v_gene: TRBV29-1; CDR3aa: SVGGGTGGLNTEAF
v_gene: TRBV5-1; CDR3aa: ASSLGQSADTQY
v_gene: TRBV5-1; CDR3aa: ASSFGDEQF
v_gene: TRBV29-1; CDR3aa: SVEEGGAETQY
v_gene: TRBV3-1/TRBV3-2; CDR3aa: ASSQWLAGAEETQY
v_gene: TRBV6-2/TRBV6-3; CDR3aa: ASSYSQTGWDTEAF
v_gene: TRBV6-2/TRBV6-3; CDR3aa: ASSPSPSLVTGELF
v_gene: TRBV4-1; CDR3aa: ASSQGDWATEAF
v_gene: TRBV5-1; CDR3aa: ASSRDSSNQPQH
v_gene: TRBV4-1; CDR3aa: ASSHQSFHEQF
v_gene: TRBV19; CDR3aa: ASSIQAGSSYEQY
v_gene: TRBV24-1; CDR3aa: ATSDSRILYNEQF
v_gene: TRBV6-5; CDR3aa: ASSYSAGTSNNEQF
v_gene: TRBV29-1; CDR3aa: SVPPPLLAGRTDTQY
v_gene: TRBV6-1; CDR3aa: ASSDPIQQGATNEKLF
v_gene: TRBV11-2; CDR3aa: ASSLVGDEQF
v_gene: TRBV4-3; CDR3aa: ASSPRRAGLGDTQY
v_gene: TRBV18; CDR3aa: ASSTGTGSEKLF